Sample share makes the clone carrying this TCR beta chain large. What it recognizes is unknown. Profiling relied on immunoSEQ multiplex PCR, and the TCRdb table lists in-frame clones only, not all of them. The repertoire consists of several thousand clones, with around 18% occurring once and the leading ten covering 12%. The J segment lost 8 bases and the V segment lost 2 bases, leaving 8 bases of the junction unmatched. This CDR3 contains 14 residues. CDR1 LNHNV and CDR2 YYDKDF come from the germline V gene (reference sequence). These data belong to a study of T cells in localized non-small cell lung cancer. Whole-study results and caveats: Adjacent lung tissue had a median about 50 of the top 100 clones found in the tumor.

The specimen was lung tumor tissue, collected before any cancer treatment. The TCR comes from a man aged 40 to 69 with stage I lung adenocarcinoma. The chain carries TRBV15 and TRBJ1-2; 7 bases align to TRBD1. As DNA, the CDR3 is TGTGCCACCAGCAGATATACAGGGGTTGAGGGCTACACCTTC. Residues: CATSRYTGVEGYTF.